Each of the 23 T cell receptor beta chains below was sequenced from the same sample in a study of CD8+CD57+ T cells in acquired aplastic anemia. Profiling that covered TCR beta VDJ and CDR3 relied on genomic DNA as its template. From the reads, TCRdb called clonotypes with MiXCR, one entry per CDR3 protein. Among some 200,000 distinct CDR3 sequences, around 32% were seen once, and the ten largest hold 1% to 1.3%. The sequencing input was sorted CD4+, CD8+, or CD8+CD57+ T cells (not recorded which) from PBMCs. The receptors here all came from a human donor in good health, serving as a control.

In the case of this clonotype: This may stem from a read error, because a much larger clone lies one nucleotide away. This rearrangement joins TRBV20-1 to TRBJ2-1; D gene unclear. The CDR3 runs 13 residues. Germline CDR1 and CDR2: DFQATT and SNEGSKA (reference sequence). CDR3 amino acids: CSARPGTYSEQFF. The DNA for the CDR3 is TGCAGTGCTAGGCCGGGTACCTACAGTGAGCAGTTCTTC.

Ten or more counts support this clonotype. V is TRBV7-7 and J is TRBJ2-5; no clear D. V was cut by 5 bases and J by 4 bases, with 11 bases left in between. Germline V lookup: CDR1 SSHAT, CDR2 FNYEAQ (reference sequence). The CDR3 length is 13 residues. CDR3 amino acids: CASSPHLAETQYF. As DNA, the CDR3 is TGTGCCAGCAGCCCTCATTTGGCAGAGACCCAGTACTTC.

CDR3 DNA: TGTGCCAGCAGCTTATCTTCAGGGGGGGCATACACTGAAGCTTTCTTT. Protein sequence: CASSLSSGGAYTEAFF. The chain couples TRBV7-9 to TRBJ1-1, with 7 bases that match TRBD1. Germline V CDR1 and CDR2: SEHNR, FQNEAQ (reference sequence). After removal of 2 bases from V and 3 bases from J, the junction contained 9 bases not matched to a gene. The CDR3 is 16 residues long. Full variable domain (rest looked up from reference TRBV7-9 and TRBJ1-1): DTGVSQNPRHKITKRGQNVTFRCDPISEHNRLYWYRQTLGQGPEFLTYFQNEAQLEKSRLLSDRFSAERPKGSFSTLEIQRTEQGDSAMYLCASSLSSGGAYTEAFFGQGTRLTVV.

This chain uses TRBV2 with TRBJ2-3; TRBD2 might be the D (5 bases). In germline, CDR1 is SNHLY, CDR2 FYNNEI. V lost 6 bases, J lost 2 bases, and 9 bases lay in between. This CDR3 is 13 amino acids long. The CDR3 DNA sequence: TGTGCCAGCAGGGACGGGAACACAGATACGCAGTATTTT. This encodes CASRDGNTDTQYF.

This chain connects TRBV6-2 or TRBV6-3 to TRBJ2-5; 7 bases align to TRBD1. The trim removed 6 bases at V and 7 bases at J, leaving 8 bases unmatched. The germline V gene has CDR1 MNHEY and CDR2 SVGEGT. The CDR3 covers 13 residues. This CDR3 is CASSTGAGRTQYF. CDR3 nucleotides: TGTGCCAGCAGCACAGGGGCAGGGAGGACCCAGTACTTC.

The CDR3 DNA sequence: TGCGCCAGCAGCTCACTAGCGGGAGAGGGGGAGACCCAGTACTTC. Amino acids: CASSSLAGEGETQYF. The chain employs TRBV5-1 and TRBJ2-5, with 11 bases fitting TRBD2. The CDR3 consists of 15 residues. The germline CDR1 and CDR2 sequences are SGHRS and YFSETQ. Trimming cost V 3 bases and J 5 bases; bases outside gene matches: 6.

The gene calls are TRBV7-9 and TRBJ2-7; D perhaps matches TRBD2 (5 bases). V lost 4 bases and J 1 base, leaving 14 bases between the germline ends. Germline CDR1 is SEHNR and CDR2 is FQNEAQ (reference sequence). The CDR3 is 15 residues long. In DNA form, the CDR3 reads TGTGCCAGCAGCTCCCCCCGGACGGGATCCTACGAGCAGTACTTC. Protein: CASSSPRTGSYEQYF.

This clonotype appeared many times. The V call is TRBV5-8, the J call TRBJ1-5; possible D gene TRBD1, 5 bases. The V gene's germline CDR1 is SGHTS and CDR2 YDEGEE. The germline V and J ends were trimmed by 7 bases and 3 bases, with 17 bases remaining between them. The CDR3 length is 15 residues. The CDR3 region is CASFVTGETNQPQHF. The CDR3 region has the DNA TGTGCCAGCTTCGTGACGGGGGAAACCAATCAGCCCCAGCATTTT.

CDR3 DNA: TGTGCCACCAGCAGAGAAACCGGGACCTATGGGGAAAAACTGTTTTTT. This codes for CATSRETGTYGEKLFF. The chain has TRBV15 and TRBJ1-4; weak D call: TRBD1 (5 bases). The V end was cut by 0 bases, the J end by 8 bases, with 16 bases between. CDR1 and CDR2 (germline): LNHNV, YYDKDF (reference sequence). The CDR3 extends over 16 amino acids.

This clonotype was found a few times. No conserved phenylalanine or tryptophan ends this CDR3, so it is likely a read error. This chain uses TRBV10-1 with TRBJ1-2; D unclear. The CDR3 extends over 14 amino acids. V lost 6 bases and J 9 bases, leaving 20 bases between the germline ends. Germline V gives CDR1 WNHNN, CDR2 SYGVQD (reference sequence). As DNA, the CDR3 is TGCGCCAGCAGCCACTTGGTTACAGCAACACGCTACACCCTC. Translation gives CASSHLVTATRYTL.

This clonotype was recorded many times. The rearrangement links TRBV5-1 to TRBJ2-3, with D tentatively TRBD1 (5 bases). The length of the CDR3 is 14 residues. Trimming pared 7 bases from V and 0 bases from J, leaving 12 bases between. Germline CDR1 is SGHRS and CDR2 is YFSETQ. CDR3 nucleotide sequence: TGCGCCAGCGCCGCGGACACTAGCACAGATACGCAGTATTTT. This translates into CASAADTSTDTQYF.

The table lists this clonotype with many counts. The rearrangement joins TRBV5-4 to TRBJ2-3; D is perhaps TRBD1 or TRBD2 (5 bases each). CDR1 is SGHNT and CDR2 is YYREEE in the germline V gene (reference sequence). The CDR3 is 12 amino acids. Deletions cut 4 bases from V and 11 bases from J, with 14 bases between. The CDR3 DNA is TGTGCCAGCAGCAAAGAGGGGCAGGGGCAGTATTTT. It specifies CASSKEGQGQYF.

This clonotype has more than one count but fewer than ten. The chain couples TRBV12-3 or TRBV12-4 to TRBJ2-6; D call uncertain. This CDR3 contains 15 residues. The V and J ends lost 3 bases and 0 bases respectively, with 6 bases between them. CDR3 coding DNA: TGTGCCAGCAGTTTTGCCTCCTCTGGGGCCAACGTCCTGACTTTC. Translated: CASSFASSGANVLTF.

Concerning this clonotype: Relative to the germline gene, one junction end is altered; a read error may explain this. This chain joins TRBV10-3 and TRBJ1-2, with a possible D match to TRBD1 (6 bases). The CDR3 is 13 residues long. Germline V gives CDR1 ENHRY, CDR2 SYGVKD. The CDR3 spells CASSLEGEGGYTF. In nucleotides, the CDR3 is TGTGCCAGCAGTTTGGAGGGGGAGGGTGGCTACACCTTC.

The genes are TRBV7-6 and TRBJ2-7, with no clear D. This CDR3 comprises 12 residues. V was cut by 2 bases and J by 4 bases, with 6 bases left in between. Germline V gene sequence: CDR1 SGHVS, CDR2 FNYEAQ. CDR3 region: CASSLLGYEQYF. The CDR3 DNA is TGTGCCAGCAGCTTACTCGGTTACGAGCAGTACTTC.

This clonotype has at least ten counts. The chain employs TRBV9 and TRBJ1-2; D is unresolved. Germline-derived CDR1 and CDR2 are SGDLS and YYNGEE. This CDR3 is built from 15 residues. Trimming left V 0 bases short and J 4 bases short, with 13 bases between. CDR3 region: CASSVGVSNFYGYTF. The CDR3 DNA reads TGTGCCAGCAGCGTAGGGGTATCCAATTTCTATGGCTACACCTTC.

The genes are TRBV4-3 and TRBJ2-7, with 8 nucleotides matching TRBD1. The CDR3 loop spans 12 amino acids. The ends lost 10 bases at V and 5 bases at J; junction bases unmatched: 7. Germline lookup yields CDR1 LGHNA and CDR2 YSLEER. CDR3 amino acids: CATPDRVHEQYF. As DNA, the CDR3 is TGCGCCACCCCGGACAGGGTCCACGAGCAGTACTTC.

The V gene is TRBV9, the J gene TRBJ1-2, with a possible D match to TRBD1 (6 bases). V lost 4 bases to trimming and J lost 3 bases, with 19 bases between them. Germline CDR1 is SGDLS and CDR2 is YYNGEE. There are 16 residues in the CDR3. The CDR3 spells CASSPGGGAGDYGYTF. CDR3 coding DNA: TGTGCCAGCAGCCCAGGCGGGGGGGCAGGTGACTATGGCTACACCTTC.

This clonotype was detected many times. The rearrangement uses TRBV5-1 and TRBJ2-3, with D perhaps TRBD1 or TRBD2 (5 bases each). Trimming cost V 3 bases and J 0 bases, with 5 bases left between them. The CDR3 is 13 residues long. From germline, CDR1 is SGHRS and CDR2 YFSETQ. Here the CDR3 reads CASSWDSTDTQYF. The CDR3 DNA follows: TGCGCCAGCAGCTGGGACAGCACAGATACGCAGTATTTT.

About this clonotype itself: This may arise from a read error, as a much more abundant clone is one base away. The chain joins TRBV20-1 to TRBJ1-1, with unresolved D. CDR1 and CDR2 (germline): DFQATT, SNEGSKA (reference sequence). The CDR3 is 13 amino acids. V was clipped by 4 bases and J by 6 bases, with 15 bases between them. The CDR3 bases are TGCAGTGCTACCGGACTGCCCAACGCTGAAGCTTTCTTT. It yields the protein CSATGLPNAEAFF.

This clonotype was counted between two and nine times. This sequence joins TRBV14 and TRBJ1-1; D gene ambiguous. The ends were cut back, 1 base at V and 3 bases at J, with 24 bases in the middle. Germline values: CDR1 SGHDN, CDR2 FVKESK. The CDR3 runs to 19 residues. Here the CDR3 DNA reads TGTGCCAGCAGCCAAGGCCCGCAGTATGGGTCCCGAATGGACACTGAAGCTTTCTTT. Translated, it gives CASSQGPQYGSRMDTEAFF.

This clonotype was counted many times. The chain is built from TRBV5-6 and TRBJ2-5, with TRBD1 matching 7 bases. The J segment lost 5 bases and the V segment lost 3 bases, leaving 4 bases of the junction unmatched. The germline V gene encodes CDR1 SGHDT and CDR2 YYEEEE. This CDR3 region has 13 residues. CDR3 coding DNA: TGTGCCAGCAGCTACAAGGACAGGGAGACCCAGTACTTC. Protein: CASSYKDRETQYF.

This clonotype has ten or more counts. V usage is TRBV2 and J usage is TRBJ2-7; no clear D. V lost 8 bases and J lost 7, with 18 bases in between. Germline V gene sequence: CDR1 SNHLY, CDR2 FYNNEI. The CDR3 runs 13 residues. CDR3: CASVSTIGGEQYF. The CDR3 DNA sequence: TGTGCCAGCGTTTCGACCATCGGCGGAGAGCAGTACTTC. Together with reference TRBV2 and TRBJ2-7, the CDR3 gives the full variable domain: EPEVTQTPSHQVTQMGQEVILRCVPISNHLYFYWYRQILGQKVEFLVSFYNNEISEKSEIFDDQFSVERPDGSNFTLKIRSTKLEDSAMYFCASVSTIGGEQYFGPGTRLTVT.